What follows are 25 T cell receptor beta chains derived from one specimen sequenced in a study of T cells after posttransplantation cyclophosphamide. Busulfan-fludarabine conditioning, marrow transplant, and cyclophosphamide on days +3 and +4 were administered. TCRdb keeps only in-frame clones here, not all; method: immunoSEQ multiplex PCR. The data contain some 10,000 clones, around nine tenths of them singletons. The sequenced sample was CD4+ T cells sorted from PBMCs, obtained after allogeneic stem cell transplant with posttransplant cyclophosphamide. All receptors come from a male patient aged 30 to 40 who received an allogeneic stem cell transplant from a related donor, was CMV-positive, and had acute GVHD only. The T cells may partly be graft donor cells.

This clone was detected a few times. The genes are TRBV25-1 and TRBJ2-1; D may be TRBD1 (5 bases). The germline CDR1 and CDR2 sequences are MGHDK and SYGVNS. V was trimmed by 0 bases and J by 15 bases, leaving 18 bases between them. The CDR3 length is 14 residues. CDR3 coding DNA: TGTGCCAGCAGTGAATATGACCCCAGGGTGGTGACGTTCTTC. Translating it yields CASSEYDPRVVTFF.

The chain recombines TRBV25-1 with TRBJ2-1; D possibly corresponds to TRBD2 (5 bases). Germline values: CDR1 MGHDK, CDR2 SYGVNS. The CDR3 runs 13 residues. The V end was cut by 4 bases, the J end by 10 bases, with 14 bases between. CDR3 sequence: CASSVPTRFEQFF. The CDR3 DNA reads TGTGCCAGCAGTGTGCCCACTAGATTCGAGCAGTTCTTC.

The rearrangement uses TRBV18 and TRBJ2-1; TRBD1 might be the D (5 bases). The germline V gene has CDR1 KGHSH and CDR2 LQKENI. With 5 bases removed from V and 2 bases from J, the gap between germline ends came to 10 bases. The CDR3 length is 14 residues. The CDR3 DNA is TGTGCCAGCTCATTGGCAGGGCCCTACAATGAGCAGTTCTTC. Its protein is CASSLAGPYNEQFF.

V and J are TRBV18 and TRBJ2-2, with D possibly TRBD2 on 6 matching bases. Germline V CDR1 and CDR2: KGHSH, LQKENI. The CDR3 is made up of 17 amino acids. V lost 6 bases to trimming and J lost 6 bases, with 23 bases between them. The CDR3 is CASSLRGLEGFSGELFF. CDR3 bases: TGTGCCAGCTCCCTTCGAGGGCTGGAGGGTTTCTCCGGGGAGCTGTTTTTT. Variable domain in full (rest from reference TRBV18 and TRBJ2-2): NAGVMQNPRHLVRRRGQEARLRCSPMKGHSHVYWYRQLPEEGLKFMVYLQKENIIDESGMPKERFSAEFPKEGPSILRIQQVVRGDSAAYFCASSLRGLEGFSGELFFGEGSRLTVL.

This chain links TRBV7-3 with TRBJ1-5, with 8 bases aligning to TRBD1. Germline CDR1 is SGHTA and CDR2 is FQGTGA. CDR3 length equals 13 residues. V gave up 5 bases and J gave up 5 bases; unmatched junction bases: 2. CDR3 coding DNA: TGTGCCAGCAGCCCGACAGGGGATCAGCCCCAGCATTTT. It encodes CASSPTGDQPQHF.

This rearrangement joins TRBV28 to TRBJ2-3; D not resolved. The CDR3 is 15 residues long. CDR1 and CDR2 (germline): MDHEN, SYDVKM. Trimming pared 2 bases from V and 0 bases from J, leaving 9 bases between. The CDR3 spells CASSLGHPSTDTQYF. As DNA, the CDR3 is TGTGCCAGCAGTTTAGGGCATCCTAGCACAGATACGCAGTATTTT.

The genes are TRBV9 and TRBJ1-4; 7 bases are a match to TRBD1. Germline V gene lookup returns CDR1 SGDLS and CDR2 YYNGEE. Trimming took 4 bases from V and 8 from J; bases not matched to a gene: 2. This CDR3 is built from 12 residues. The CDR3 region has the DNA TGTGCCAGCAGCAGGGGGCGCGAAAAACTGTTTTTT. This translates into CASSRGREKLFF.

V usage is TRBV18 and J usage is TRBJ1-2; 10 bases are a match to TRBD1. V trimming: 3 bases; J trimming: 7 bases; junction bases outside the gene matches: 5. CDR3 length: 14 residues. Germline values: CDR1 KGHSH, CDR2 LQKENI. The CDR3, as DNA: TGTGCCAGCTCACCTGGACAGGGGGAAGGTGGCTACACCTTC. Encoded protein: CASSPGQGEGGYTF.

The CDR3 sequence is CASSPTANTEAFF. The CDR3 DNA reads as TGCGCCAGCAGCCCGACAGCGAACACTGAAGCTTTCTTT. J is TRBJ1-1 and V is TRBV4-3; possible D gene TRBD1, 5 bases. The ends were cut back, 4 bases at V and 1 base at J, with 7 bases in the middle. The CDR3 has 13 amino acids. The germline V gene has CDR1 LGHNA and CDR2 YSLEER.

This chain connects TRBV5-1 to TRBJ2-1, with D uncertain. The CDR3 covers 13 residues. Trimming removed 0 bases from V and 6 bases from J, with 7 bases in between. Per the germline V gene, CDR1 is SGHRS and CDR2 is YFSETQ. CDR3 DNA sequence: TGCGCCAGCAGCTTGGCGGGTCTCAATGAGCAGTTCTTC. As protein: CASSLAGLNEQFF.

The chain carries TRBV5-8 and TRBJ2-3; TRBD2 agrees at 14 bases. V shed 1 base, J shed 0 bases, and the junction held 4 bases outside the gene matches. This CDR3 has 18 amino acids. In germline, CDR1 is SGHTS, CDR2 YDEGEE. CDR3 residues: CASSLWGLAGESTDTQYF. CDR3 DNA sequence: TGTGCCAGCAGCTTGTGGGGACTAGCGGGGGAAAGCACAGATACGCAGTATTTT. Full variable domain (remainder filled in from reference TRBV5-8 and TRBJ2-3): EAGVTQSPTHLIKTRGQQATLRCSPISGHTSVYWYQQALGLGLQFLLWYDEGEERNRGNFPPRFSGRQFPNYSSELNVNALELEDSALYLCASSLWGLAGESTDTQYFGPGTRLTVL.

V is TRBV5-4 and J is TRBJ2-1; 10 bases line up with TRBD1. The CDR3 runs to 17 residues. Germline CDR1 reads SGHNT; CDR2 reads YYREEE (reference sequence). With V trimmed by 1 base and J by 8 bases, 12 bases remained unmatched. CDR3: CASSLKGGTGAGDEQFF. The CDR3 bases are TGTGCCAGCAGCTTGAAGGGGGGGACAGGGGCTGGCGATGAGCAGTTCTTC.

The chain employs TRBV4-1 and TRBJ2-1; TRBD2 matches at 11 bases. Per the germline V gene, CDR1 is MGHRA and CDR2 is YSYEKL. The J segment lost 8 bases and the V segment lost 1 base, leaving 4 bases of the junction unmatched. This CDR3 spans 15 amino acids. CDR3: CASSQGVAGGYEQFF. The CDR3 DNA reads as TGCGCCAGCAGCCAAGGGGTAGCGGGGGGGTATGAGCAGTTCTTC.

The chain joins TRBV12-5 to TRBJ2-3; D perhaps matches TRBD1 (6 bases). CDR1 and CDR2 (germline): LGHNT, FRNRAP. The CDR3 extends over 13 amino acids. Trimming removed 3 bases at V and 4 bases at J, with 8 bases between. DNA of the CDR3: TGTGCTAGTGGTTTACAGGGTGCAGATACGCAGTATTTT. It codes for CASGLQGADTQYF.

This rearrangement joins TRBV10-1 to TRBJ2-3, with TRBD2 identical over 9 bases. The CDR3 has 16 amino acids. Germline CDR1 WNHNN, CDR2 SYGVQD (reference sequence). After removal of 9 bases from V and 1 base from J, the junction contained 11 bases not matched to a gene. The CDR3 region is CASTPVQRGGTDTQYF. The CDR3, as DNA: TGCGCCAGTACCCCCGTCCAGCGGGGGGGCACAGATACGCAGTATTTT.

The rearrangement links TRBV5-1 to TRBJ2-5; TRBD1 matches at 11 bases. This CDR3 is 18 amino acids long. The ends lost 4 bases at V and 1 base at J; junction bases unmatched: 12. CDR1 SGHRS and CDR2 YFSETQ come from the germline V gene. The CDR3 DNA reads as TGCGCCAGCAGCCTCCAACCAAGGACAGGGGGCCCCCAAGAGACCCAGTACTTC. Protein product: CASSLQPRTGGPQETQYF. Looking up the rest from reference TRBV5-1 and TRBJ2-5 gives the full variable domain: KAGVTQTPRYLIKTRGQQVTLSCSPISGHRSVSWYQQTPGQGLQFLFEYFSETQRNKGNFPGRFSGRQFSNSRSEMNVSTLELGDSALYLCASSLQPRTGGPQETQYFGPGTRLLVL.

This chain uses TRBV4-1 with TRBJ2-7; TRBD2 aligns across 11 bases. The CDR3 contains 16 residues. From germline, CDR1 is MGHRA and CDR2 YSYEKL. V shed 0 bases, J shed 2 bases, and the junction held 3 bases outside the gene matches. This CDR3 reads CASSQEVLAGAYEQYF. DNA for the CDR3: TGCGCCAGCAGCCAAGAGGTACTAGCGGGGGCCTACGAGCAGTACTTC.

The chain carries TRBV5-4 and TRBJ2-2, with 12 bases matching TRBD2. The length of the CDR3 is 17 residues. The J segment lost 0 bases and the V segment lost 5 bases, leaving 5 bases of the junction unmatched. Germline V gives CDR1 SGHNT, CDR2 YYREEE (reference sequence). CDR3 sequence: CASSTSGGLPNTGELFF. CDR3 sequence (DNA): TGTGCCAGCAGTACTAGCGGGGGGCTTCCGAACACCGGGGAGCTGTTTTTT.

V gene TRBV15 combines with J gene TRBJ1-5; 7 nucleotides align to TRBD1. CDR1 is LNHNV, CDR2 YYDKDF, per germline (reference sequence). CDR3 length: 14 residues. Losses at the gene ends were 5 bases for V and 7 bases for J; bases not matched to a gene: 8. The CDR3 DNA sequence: TGTGCCACCAGCCAAGAAAGGGGGCGGCAGCCCCAGCATTTT. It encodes CATSQERGRQPQHF.

In DNA, the CDR3 is TGTGCCAGCAGTTACCGCCCCTTGACAGTCTCCTACGAGCAGTACTTC. Protein product: CASSYRPLTVSYEQYF. J is TRBJ2-7 and V is TRBV6-5, with a weak D call TRBD1 (5 bases). Germline V gene lookup returns CDR1 MNHEY and CDR2 SVGAGI. The V end lost 2 bases, the J end lost 0 bases, and 14 bases lay between the germline ends. The CDR3 is 16 residues long.

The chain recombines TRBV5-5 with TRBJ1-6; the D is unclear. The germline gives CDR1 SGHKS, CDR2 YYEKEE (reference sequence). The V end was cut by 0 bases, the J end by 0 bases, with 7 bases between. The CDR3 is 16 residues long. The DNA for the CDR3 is TGTGCCAGCAGCTTGGAGTTGAGCTCCTATAATTCACCCCTCCACTTT. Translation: CASSLELSSYNSPLHF.

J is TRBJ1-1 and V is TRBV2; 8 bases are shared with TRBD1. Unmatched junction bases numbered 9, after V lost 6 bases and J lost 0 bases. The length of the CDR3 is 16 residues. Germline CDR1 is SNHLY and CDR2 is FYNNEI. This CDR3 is CASRLGTGALNTEAFF. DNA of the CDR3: TGTGCCAGCAGGCTAGGGACAGGAGCTCTGAACACTGAAGCTTTCTTT.

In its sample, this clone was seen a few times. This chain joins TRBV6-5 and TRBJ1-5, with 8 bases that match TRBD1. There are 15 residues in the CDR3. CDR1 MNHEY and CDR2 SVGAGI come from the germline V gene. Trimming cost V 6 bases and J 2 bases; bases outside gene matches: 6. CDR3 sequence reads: CASRNRGDGNQPQHF. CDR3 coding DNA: TGTGCCAGCAGAAACAGGGGGGACGGCAATCAGCCCCAGCATTTT.

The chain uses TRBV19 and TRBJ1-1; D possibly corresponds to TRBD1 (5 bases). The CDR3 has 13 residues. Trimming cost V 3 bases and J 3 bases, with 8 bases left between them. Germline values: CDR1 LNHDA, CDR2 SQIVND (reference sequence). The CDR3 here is CASSIRRDTEAFF. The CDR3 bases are TGTGCCAGTAGTATCCGCAGGGACACTGAAGCTTTCTTT.

CDR3 residues: CASSLNRVGETQYF. The CDR3 nucleotides read TGTGCCAGCAGCCTGAACAGGGTCGGGGAGACCCAGTACTTC. The V call is TRBV7-2, the J call TRBJ2-5; tentative D call: TRBD1 (6 bases). The V gene's germline CDR1 is SGHTA and CDR2 FQGNSA. V lost 5 bases, J lost 5 bases, and 15 bases lay in between. The CDR3 runs 14 residues.